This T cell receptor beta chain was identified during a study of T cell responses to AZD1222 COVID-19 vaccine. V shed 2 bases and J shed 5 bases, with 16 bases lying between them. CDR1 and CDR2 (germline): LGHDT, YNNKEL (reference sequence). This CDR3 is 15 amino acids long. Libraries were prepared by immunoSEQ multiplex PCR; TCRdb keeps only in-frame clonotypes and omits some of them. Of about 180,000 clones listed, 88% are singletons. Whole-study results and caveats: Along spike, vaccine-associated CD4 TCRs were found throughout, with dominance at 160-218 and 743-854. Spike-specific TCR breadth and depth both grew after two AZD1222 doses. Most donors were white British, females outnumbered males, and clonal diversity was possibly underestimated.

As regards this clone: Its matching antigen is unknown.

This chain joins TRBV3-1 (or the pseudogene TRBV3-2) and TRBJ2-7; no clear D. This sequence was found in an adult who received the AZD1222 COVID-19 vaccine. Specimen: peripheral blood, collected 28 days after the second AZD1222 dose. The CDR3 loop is CASSQWAGAKNEQYF. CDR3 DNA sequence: TGTGCCAGCAGCCAATGGGCCGGAGCAAAAAACGAGCAGTACTTC.